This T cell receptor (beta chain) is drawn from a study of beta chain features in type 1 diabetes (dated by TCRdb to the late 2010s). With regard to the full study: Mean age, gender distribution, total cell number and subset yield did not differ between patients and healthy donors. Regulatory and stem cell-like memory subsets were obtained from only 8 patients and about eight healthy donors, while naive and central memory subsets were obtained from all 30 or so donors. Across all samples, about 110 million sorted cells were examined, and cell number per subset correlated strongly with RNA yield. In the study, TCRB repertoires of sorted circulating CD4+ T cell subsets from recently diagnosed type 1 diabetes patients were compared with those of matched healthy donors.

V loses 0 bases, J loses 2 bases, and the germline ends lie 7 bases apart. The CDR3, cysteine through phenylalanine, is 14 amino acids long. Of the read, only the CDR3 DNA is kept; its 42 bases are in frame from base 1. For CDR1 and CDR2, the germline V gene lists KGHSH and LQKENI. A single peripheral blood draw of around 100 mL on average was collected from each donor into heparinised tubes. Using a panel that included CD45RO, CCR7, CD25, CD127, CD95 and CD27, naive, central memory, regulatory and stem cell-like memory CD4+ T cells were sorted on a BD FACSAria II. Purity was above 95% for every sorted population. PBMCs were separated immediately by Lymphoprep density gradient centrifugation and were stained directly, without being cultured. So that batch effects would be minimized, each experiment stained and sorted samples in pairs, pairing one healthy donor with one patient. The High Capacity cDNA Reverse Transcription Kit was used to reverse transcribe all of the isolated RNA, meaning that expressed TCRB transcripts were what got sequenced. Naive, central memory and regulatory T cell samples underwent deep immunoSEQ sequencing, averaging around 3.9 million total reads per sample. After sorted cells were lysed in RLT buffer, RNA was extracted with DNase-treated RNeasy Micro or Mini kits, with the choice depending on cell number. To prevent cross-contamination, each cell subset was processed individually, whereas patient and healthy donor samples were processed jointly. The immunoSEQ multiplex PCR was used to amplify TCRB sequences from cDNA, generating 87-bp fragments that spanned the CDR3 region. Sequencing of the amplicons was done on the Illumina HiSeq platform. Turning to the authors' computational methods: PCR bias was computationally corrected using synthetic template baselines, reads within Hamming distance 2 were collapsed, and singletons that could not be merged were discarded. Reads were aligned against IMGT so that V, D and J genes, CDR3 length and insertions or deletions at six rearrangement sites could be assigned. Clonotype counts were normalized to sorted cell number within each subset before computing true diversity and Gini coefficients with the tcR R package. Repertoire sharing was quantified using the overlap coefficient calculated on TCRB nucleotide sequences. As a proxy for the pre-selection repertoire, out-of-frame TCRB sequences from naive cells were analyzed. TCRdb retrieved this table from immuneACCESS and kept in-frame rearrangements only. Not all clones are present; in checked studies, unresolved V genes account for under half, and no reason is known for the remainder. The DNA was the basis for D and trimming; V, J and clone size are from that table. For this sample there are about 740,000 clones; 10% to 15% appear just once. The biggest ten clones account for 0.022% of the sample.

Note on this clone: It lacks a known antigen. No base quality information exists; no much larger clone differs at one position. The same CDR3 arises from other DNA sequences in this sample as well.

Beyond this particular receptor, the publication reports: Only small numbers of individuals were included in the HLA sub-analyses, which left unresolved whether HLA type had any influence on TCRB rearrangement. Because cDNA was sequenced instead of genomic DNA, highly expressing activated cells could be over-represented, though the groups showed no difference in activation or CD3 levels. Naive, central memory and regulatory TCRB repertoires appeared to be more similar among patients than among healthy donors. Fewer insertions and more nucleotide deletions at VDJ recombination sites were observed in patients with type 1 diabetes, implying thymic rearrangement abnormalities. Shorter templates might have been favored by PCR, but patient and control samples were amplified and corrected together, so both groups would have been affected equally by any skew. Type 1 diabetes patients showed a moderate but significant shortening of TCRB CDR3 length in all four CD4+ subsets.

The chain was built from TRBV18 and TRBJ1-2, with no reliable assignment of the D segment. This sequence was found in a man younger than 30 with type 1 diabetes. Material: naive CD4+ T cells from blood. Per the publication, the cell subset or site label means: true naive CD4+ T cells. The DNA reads TGTGCCAGCTCACCACCTGCCGGGAACTATGGCTACACCTTC. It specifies CASSPPAGNYGYTF. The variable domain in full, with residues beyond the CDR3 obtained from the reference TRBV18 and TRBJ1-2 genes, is NAGVMQNPRHLVRRRGQEARLRCSPMKGHSHVYWYRQLPEEGLKFMVYLQKENIIDESGMPKERFSAEFPKEGPSILRIQQVVRGDSAAYFCASSPPAGNYGYTFGSGTRLTVV.